This T cell receptor (beta chain) was captured in a study of shared clonotypes between healthy human individuals. Study outcomes and limitations: Large depth notwithstanding, sorted-subset sequencing proved incomplete by rarefaction.

A note on this clone: The antigen remains undetermined.

CDR1 and CDR2 (germline): MNHNS, SASEGT. The CDR3 length is 15 residues. The trim removed 4 bases at V and 7 bases at J, leaving 6 bases unmatched. CD4+ cells yielded CD45RA+ naive and CD45RA-negative memory subsets. Clones were sequenced by immunoSEQ multiplex PCR, and TCRdb holds only the in-frame ones, with some missing. Counted here are 2,500,000 or so clones, about 92% occurring once; the ten biggest clones make up over 0.12%. The sequence was collected from a man younger than 35 in good health. The sample comprised naive CD4+ T cells sorted from blood. Regarding subset: CD45RA+ positively selected. The chain has TRBV6-1 and TRBJ1-6; 8 bases agree with TRBD1. The CDR3 DNA reads as TGTGCCAGCAGTGCCGACAGGGGAAGAAATTCACCCCTCCACTTT. Its protein product is CASSADRGRNSPLHF.